This T cell receptor (beta chain) was documented in a study of control samples from healthy donors and cancer patients. Libraries were prepared by immunoSEQ multiplex PCR; TCRdb keeps only in-frame clonotypes and omits some of them. The profile shows 150,000 to 190,000 clones, over 90% of them singletons. This clonotype was sampled from a man in his fifties in good health. The sequenced sample was blood.

For the CDR3, the DNA is TGTGCCAGCAGTCCTCCGGGACTAGCGGGACCCAACACCGGGGAGCTGTTTTTT. This sequence encodes CASSPPGLAGPNTGELFF. V and J are TRBV7-9 and TRBJ2-2, with 13 bases lining up with TRBD2. Looked up from germline, CDR1 is SEHNR and CDR2 is FQNEAQ (reference sequence). Germline trimming cut 6 bases from V and 2 bases from J; bases unmatched to any gene: 9. The CDR3 loop spans 18 amino acids.